This T cell receptor beta chain derives from a study of T-cell reconstitution after alpha-beta-depleted transplantation in children. Deletions cut 3 bases from V and 0 bases from J, with 21 bases between. This CDR3 has 19 amino acids. Study findings and constraints: Hyperexpanded clones declined; after one year, newly produced T cells mostly supplied diversity. Several hundred expanded graft clones reportedly gave rise to the alpha-beta T cells present about two months after transplant.

Preparation of the TCRbeta library involved a method that used unique molecular identifiers. TCRdb independently ran MiXCR on the PCR reads; one entry per CDR3 protein. Altogether about 610,000 distinct CDR3 sequences are present, 20% to 30% being singletons, with the ten largest covering under 45%. This clonotype was counted only a few times. Its target is unknown. This specimen was PBMCs, taken before TCRalphabeta/CD19-depleted stem cell transplant. The V and J genes are TRBV23-1 and TRBJ1-3, with D hard to call. TRBV23-1 is reported as an ORF; its role is uncertain. The receptor comes from a boy less than two years old with Wiskott-Aldrich syndrome, due to receive a stem cell transplant. The CDR3 loop is CASSHRRGQPDFSGNTIYF. Here the CDR3 DNA reads TGCGCCAGCAGTCATCGAAGAGGGCAGCCGGACTTCTCTGGAAACACCATATATTTT.